The 26 T cell receptor beta chains below come from one sample, sequenced in a study of beta chain features in type 1 diabetes. All of the isolated RNA was reverse transcribed, so expressed TCRB transcripts were sequenced. Here immunoSEQ multiplex PCR was the method, and the copy in TCRdb shows in-frame clones only, minus some. The table shows roughly 40,000 clones, with roughly 50% occurring only once. The specimen was central memory CD4+ T cells from blood. The receptors here all came from a young woman in good health.

V gene TRBV30 combines with J gene TRBJ2-3, with 7 nucleotides matching TRBD2. Germline-derived CDR1 and CDR2 are GTSNPN and SVGIG (reference sequence). V lost 3 bases and J lost 0; bases outside the gene matches: 6. The CDR3 sequence is 15 residues long. The CDR3 coding sequence is TGTGCCTGGAGACGCCGAGCGGGAAGCACAGATACGCAGTATTTT. This gives the protein CAWRRRAGSTDTQYF.

This clone came up a few times. This rearrangement joins TRBV5-4 to TRBJ2-7; 7 bases map to TRBD2. Germline V lookup: CDR1 SGHNT, CDR2 YYREEE (reference sequence). The CDR3 covers 16 residues. The J segment lost 7 bases and the V segment lost 4 bases, leaving 17 bases of the junction unmatched. The DNA of the CDR3 is TGTGCCAGCAGCACCCCCGCGGGGAGGGGCGCGGGAGAGCAGTACTTC. This encodes CASSTPAGRGAGEQYF.

V usage is TRBV13 and J usage is TRBJ2-2; 10 nucleotides match TRBD1. The CDR3 sequence is 15 residues long. Looked up from germline, CDR1 is PRHDT and CDR2 is FYEKMQ (reference sequence). V dropped 5 bases and J dropped 3; count of bases not matched to a gene: 3. CDR3 DNA sequence: TGTGCCAGCAGCCCGGGACAGGGGCACACCGGGGAGCTGTTTTTT. Its translation: CASSPGQGHTGELFF. Together with reference TRBV13 and TRBJ2-2, the CDR3 gives the full variable domain: AAGVIQSPRHLIKEKRETATLKCYPIPRHDTVYWYQQGPGQDPQFLISFYEKMQSDKGSIPDRFSAQQFSDYHSELNMSSLELGDSALYFCASSPGQGHTGELFFGEGSRLTVL.

This chain uses TRBV28 with TRBJ2-3; 9 nucleotides align to TRBD2. This CDR3 contains 15 residues. Germline V lookup: CDR1 MDHEN, CDR2 SYDVKM. V lost 6 bases and J lost 0; bases outside the gene matches: 4. In DNA, the CDR3 is TGTGCCAGCAGGCCGCTAGCGGGAAGCACAGATACGCAGTATTTT. Translating it yields CASRPLAGSTDTQYF.

The J gene is TRBJ2-7, the V gene TRBV7-8, with 7 bases fitting TRBD2. V was pared by 8 bases and J by 0 bases, with 10 bases of the junction left unmatched. Germline V lookup: CDR1 SGHVS, CDR2 FQNEAQ. This CDR3 spans 15 amino acids. CDR3 DNA: TGTGCCAGCGGGGGTAGCGGGTTCAGCTCCTACGAGCAGTACTTC. Protein sequence: CASGGSGFSSYEQYF.

The chain combines TRBV11-2 with TRBJ2-1; TRBD2 matches at 8 bases. After removal of 4 bases from V and 3 bases from J, the junction contained 8 bases not matched to a gene. CDR1 and CDR2 from the germline V gene are SGHAT and FQNNGV. The CDR3 runs 16 residues. In nucleotides, the CDR3 is TGTGCCAGCAGCTCGGTTAGCGGGAAAAACTACAATGAGCAGTTCTTC. Residues: CASSSVSGKNYNEQFF.

This clone turned up a few times. The chain has TRBV7-8 and TRBJ2-2; D perhaps matches TRBD1 (5 bases). Germline loops: CDR1 SGHVS, CDR2 FQNEAQ. V lost 2 bases, J lost 6 bases, and 7 bases lay in between. CDR3 size: 13 residues. The DNA of the CDR3 is TGTGCCAGCAGCTTACAGGGCGCCGGGGAGCTGTTTTTT. Protein sequence: CASSLQGAGELFF.

This sequence joins TRBV9 and TRBJ2-5; TRBD2 aligns across 7 bases. The junction had 3 bases not matched to a gene; V was cut back by 7 bases and J by 3 bases. Germline V gives CDR1 SGDLS, CDR2 YYNGEE. This CDR3 region has 12 residues. DNA of the CDR3: TGTGCCAGCGGTGGGGGGGAAGAGACCCAGTACTTC. This encodes CASGGGEETQYF.

This chain links TRBV5-1 with TRBJ2-6; unclear D gene. Germline V gives CDR1 SGHRS, CDR2 YFSETQ. The CDR3 has 15 residues. The V gene lost 2 bases and the J gene lost 0 bases, with 6 bases spanning the gap. CDR3 loop: CASSFDFSGANVLTF. The CDR3 region has the DNA TGCGCCAGCAGCTTCGACTTCTCTGGGGCCAACGTCCTGACTTTC.

There are a few counts of this clone. The chain has TRBV13 and TRBJ1-2; 9 bases map to TRBD1. V dropped 7 bases and J dropped 4; count of bases not matched to a gene: 10. Germline V gives CDR1 PRHDT, CDR2 FYEKMQ (reference sequence). The CDR3 extends over 15 amino acids. The CDR3 sequence is CASKRGQGLLYGYTF. The CDR3 DNA reads as TGTGCCAGCAAGAGGGGACAGGGCCTCCTCTATGGCTACACCTTC.

The chain is built from TRBV9 and TRBJ2-1; 7 nucleotides agree with TRBD1. J gave up 7 bases and V 4 bases, and 5 bases lay outside the gene matches. Germline lookup yields CDR1 SGDLS and CDR2 YYNGEE. This CDR3 spans 13 amino acids. The CDR3 region is CASSQTGLNEQFF. CDR3 DNA sequence: TGTGCCAGCAGCCAGACAGGGTTGAATGAGCAGTTCTTC.

V and J are TRBV27 and TRBJ2-5; perhaps TRBD2 as D (6 bases). Per germline, CDR1 MNHEY and CDR2 SMNVEV (reference sequence). V was shortened by 6 bases and J by 3 bases, with 17 bases between the two germline ends. The CDR3 extends over 15 amino acids. CDR3 residues: CASRSWGDSEETQYF. DNA for the CDR3: TGTGCCAGCAGATCGTGGGGGGACTCAGAAGAGACCCAGTACTTC.

The chain combines TRBV6-6 with TRBJ2-7; TRBD1 agrees at 10 bases. The CDR3 contains 12 residues. V was pared by 10 bases and J by 4 bases, with 4 bases of the junction left unmatched. Germline-derived CDR1 and CDR2 are MNHNY and SVGAGI (reference sequence). The CDR3 sequence is CAIRGQGYEQYF. CDR3 DNA sequence: TGTGCCATCAGGGGACAGGGGTACGAGCAGTACTTC.

The chain links TRBV19 to TRBJ2-1, with TRBD2 as a possible D gene (5 bases). This CDR3 region has 12 residues. The germline CDR1 and CDR2 sequences are LNHDA and SQIVND (reference sequence). V was shortened by 5 bases and J by 10 bases, with 12 bases between the two germline ends. The CDR3 coding sequence is TGTGCCAGTAGTTACTCACGGAGGGAGCAGTTCTTC. Protein product: CASSYSRREQFF.

The rearrangement uses TRBV2 and TRBJ2-3; 7 bases line up with TRBD2. V shed 7 bases and J 0 bases; nucleotides not matched to a gene: 10. Germline CDR1 SNHLY, CDR2 FYNNEI. The CDR3 is 16 residues long. The DNA of the CDR3 is TGTGCCAGCAAGCTTACTGGGGGGGGAAGCACAGATACGCAGTATTTT. Its protein product is CASKLTGGGSTDTQYF.

The genes are TRBV5-1 and TRBJ1-4, with TRBD1 matching 9 bases. The CDR3 spans 14 residues. Germline V gives CDR1 SGHRS, CDR2 YFSETQ. The ends lost 0 bases at V and 11 bases at J; junction bases unmatched: 5. The CDR3 DNA is TGCGCCAGCAGCTTGGGACAGGGGGAGGAGAAACTGTTTTTT. Translation gives CASSLGQGEEKLFF.

This chain connects TRBV19 to TRBJ1-4; no definite D call. The V end lost 6 bases, the J end lost 1 base, and 9 bases lay between the germline ends. This CDR3 has 14 residues. From germline, CDR1 is LNHDA and CDR2 SQIVND (reference sequence). The DNA for the CDR3 is TGTGCCAGTAGGTCTCCGGGAACTAATGAAAAACTGTTTTTT. It is translated as CASRSPGTNEKLFF.

This chain's CDR3 is CASSPGLLTWANVLTF. The CDR3 DNA is TGTGCCAGCAGCCCGGGACTGCTTACCTGGGCCAACGTCCTGACTTTC. The rearrangement joins TRBV5-6 to TRBJ2-6, with a tentative D call TRBD2 (6 bases). The CDR3 has 16 amino acids. V lost 4 bases and J 5 bases, leaving 16 bases between the germline ends. CDR1 and CDR2 (germline): SGHDT, YYEEEE.

The rearrangement uses TRBV29-1 and TRBJ1-2; 10 bases line up with TRBD1. The CDR3 is made up of 14 amino acids. CDR1 and CDR2 from the germline V gene are SQVTM and ANQGSEA. V lost 6 bases to trimming and J lost 8 bases; unmatched junction nucleotides: 12. The DNA for the CDR3 is TGCAGCGTCGCCATCCGGGACAGGGGTGGGGGCTACACCTTC. Translating gives CSVAIRDRGGGYTF.

The chain couples TRBV19 to TRBJ1-4; possible D gene TRBD1, 6 bases. The CDR3 loop spans 14 amino acids. The germline V gene encodes CDR1 LNHDA and CDR2 SQIVND (reference sequence). V gave up 5 bases and J gave up 8 bases, with 15 bases separating them. CDR3 residues: CASSPLTGREKLFF. The DNA of the CDR3 is TGTGCCAGTAGTCCATTGACAGGTCGAGAAAAACTGTTTTTT.

This chain uses TRBV18 with TRBJ1-6, with no clear D. Trimming removed 3 bases from V and 11 bases from J, with 20 bases in between. CDR1 KGHSH and CDR2 LQKENI come from the germline V gene. The CDR3 has 16 amino acids. The CDR3 reads CASSPASGDGWTPLHF. The CDR3 DNA reads as TGTGCCAGCTCACCCGCGAGCGGGGATGGGTGGACACCCCTCCACTTT.

The chain links TRBV2 to TRBJ2-7; 9 nucleotides align to TRBD2. J was trimmed by 2 bases and V by 7 bases; bases with no gene match: 3. CDR3 size: 13 residues. Looked up from germline, CDR1 is SNHLY and CDR2 is FYNNEI. The CDR3 bases are TGTGCCAGCACCTTAGCGGGAGCCTACGAGCAGTACTTC. Residues: CASTLAGAYEQYF.

J is TRBJ1-6 and V is TRBV2; D not resolved. There are 13 residues in the CDR3. V was trimmed by 8 bases and J by 5 bases, leaving 10 bases between them. Per the germline V gene, CDR1 is SNHLY and CDR2 is FYNNEI. CDR3 DNA sequence: TGTGCCAGCGAGGGCGGAGATAATTCACCCCTCCACTTT. It translates to CASEGGDNSPLHF.

The chain carries TRBV6-5 and TRBJ2-5; the D gene is possibly TRBD1 (5 bases). This CDR3 has 15 amino acids. Germline CDR1 and CDR2: MNHEY and SVGAGI. V lost 4 bases to trimming and J lost 1 base, with 13 bases between them. CDR3 bases: TGTGCCAGCAGTTTCTCACAGGCTCCCCAAGAGACCCAGTACTTC. Amino acids: CASSFSQAPQETQYF.

The rearrangement links TRBV30 to TRBJ1-5, with D hard to call. Germline assignment: CDR1 GTSNPN and CDR2 SVGIG (reference sequence). V was trimmed by 1 base and J by 6 bases, leaving 16 bases between them. The CDR3 covers 15 residues. The CDR3: CAWSALSGFGQPQHF. DNA of the CDR3: TGTGCCTGGAGTGCCCTATCAGGTTTTGGTCAGCCCCAGCATTTT.

This clone was observed a handful of times. As DNA, the CDR3 is TGTGCCAGCAAATGGACTAGCGGGAGACAAGAGACCCAGTACTTC. Protein sequence: CASKWTSGRQETQYF. This rearrangement joins TRBV6-1 to TRBJ2-5, with TRBD2 matching over 13 bases. This CDR3 is 15 amino acids long. The germline V gene has CDR1 MNHNS and CDR2 SASEGT. V was clipped by 7 bases and J by 2 bases; unmatched bases: 4.